These 30 T cell receptor beta chains were all obtained from the same sample, sequenced in a study of vaccination and CD4 T cells after COVID-19. These receptors' antigens are unknown. An Oncomine TCR Beta short-read assay was used to sequence the DNA from cultured CD4+ T cells. TCRdb re-called the PCR reads through MiXCR, storing one row per CDR3 protein. Of about 23,000 distinct CDR3 sequences listed, 67% are singletons. Treatment specified: approximately nine-day PBMC culture with coronavirus spike peptide pools or control peptides (ViraFEST assay). The sample was CD4+ T cells from blood, cultured in vitro, taken after SARS-CoV-2 vaccination. The receptors shown here come from a human donor who received a COVID-19 vaccine.

The chain carries TRBV7-9 and TRBJ1-3, with D tentatively TRBD1 (5 bases). V was clipped by 5 bases and J by 2 bases, with 13 bases between them. This CDR3 is built from 15 residues. Germline V gene lookup returns CDR1 SEHNR and CDR2 FQNEAQ (reference sequence). CDR3 sequence (DNA): TGTGCCAGCAGCGAAAGAGGGGTGGCTGGAAACACCATATATTTT. It translates to CASSERGVAGNTIYF.

The gene calls are TRBV24-1 and TRBJ2-5; either TRBD1 or TRBD2 may fit D (6 bases each). V gave up 1 base and J gave up 4 bases, with 15 bases separating them. Germline-derived CDR1 and CDR2 are KGHDR and SFDVKD. The CDR3 runs to 16 residues. This CDR3 reads CATSDLGPEGGETQYF. In DNA, the CDR3 is TGTGCCACCAGTGATTTAGGACCAGAGGGGGGAGAGACCCAGTACTTC.

The chain is built from TRBV2 and TRBJ2-3; 7 nucleotides align to TRBD2. From germline, CDR1 is SNHLY and CDR2 FYNNEI. V dropped 6 bases and J dropped 3; count of bases not matched to a gene: 6. This CDR3 contains 14 residues. The CDR3 region has the DNA TGTGCCAGCAGGAAGCGGGGTAGTACAGATACGCAGTATTTT. Protein sequence: CASRKRGSTDTQYF.

J is TRBJ1-2 and V is TRBV5-1; the D gene is possibly TRBD1 (6 bases). Germline values: CDR1 SGHRS, CDR2 YFSETQ. The CDR3 has 13 residues. V was cut by 6 bases and J by 0 bases, with 9 bases left in between. The CDR3 DNA is TGCGCCAGCAAGAGGGACACTAACTATGGCTACACCTTC. Protein sequence: CASKRDTNYGYTF.

This clonotype came up a few times. V and J are TRBV6-5 and TRBJ2-5; TRBD1 matches at 8 bases. The germline V gene encodes CDR1 MNHEY and CDR2 SVGAGI. With V trimmed by 0 bases and J by 6 bases, 6 bases remained unmatched. The CDR3 totals 15 residues. CDR3 in amino acids: CASSYSPGGSKTQYF. The CDR3 nucleotides are TGTGCCAGCAGTTACTCACCAGGGGGCAGCAAGACCCAGTACTTC.

The rearrangement links TRBV20-1 to TRBJ2-5; 15 bases are a match to TRBD2. Germline CDR1 DFQATT, CDR2 SNEGSKA (reference sequence). J lost 4 bases, V lost 4 bases, and 13 bases had no gene match. The length of the CDR3 is 18 residues. The CDR3: CSATRTPGLAGGVETQYF. The CDR3 coding sequence is TGCAGTGCTACACGAACGCCCGGACTAGCGGGGGGGGTAGAGACCCAGTACTTC.

V is TRBV6-5 and J is TRBJ1-6, with D uncertain. V was pared by 0 bases and J by 5 bases, with 8 bases between. The length of the CDR3 is 15 residues. Per the germline V gene, CDR1 is MNHEY and CDR2 is SVGAGI. The CDR3 sequence: CASSYSSQNNSPLHF. The DNA of the CDR3 is TGTGCCAGCAGTTACTCGAGCCAGAATAATTCACCCCTCCACTTT.

The sample holds one count of this clonotype. This chain joins TRBV2 and TRBJ1-2; no clear D. CDR1 is SNHLY, CDR2 FYNNEI, per germline. The V gene lost 3 bases and the J gene lost 5 bases, with 10 bases spanning the gap. The CDR3 totals 13 residues. CDR3 DNA sequence: TGTGCCAGCAGTGACCGGGCATTATATGGCTACACCTTC. This translates into CASSDRALYGYTF.

The V gene is TRBV20-1, the J gene TRBJ1-2, with TRBD1 matching over 8 bases. Trimming cost V 3 bases and J 4 bases; bases outside gene matches: 7. Germline V gives CDR1 DFQATT, CDR2 SNEGSKA (reference sequence). This CDR3 is built from 14 residues. The CDR3 sequence is CSASKTGGPYGYTF. The CDR3 DNA reads TGCAGTGCTAGTAAAACAGGGGGTCCCTATGGCTACACCTTC.

The CDR3 protein is CASSSPRSGGWTDTQYF. The CDR3 coding sequence is TGTGCCAGCAGTTCACCGAGGAGCGGGGGGTGGACAGATACGCAGTATTTT. This chain joins TRBV28 and TRBJ2-3, with TRBD2 matching 9 bases. This CDR3 comprises 17 residues. The trim removed 4 bases at V and 3 bases at J, leaving 11 bases unmatched. Germline V gene sequence: CDR1 MDHEN, CDR2 SYDVKM. Together with reference TRBV28 and TRBJ2-3, the CDR3 gives the full variable domain: DVKVTQSSRYLVKRTGEKVFLECVQDMDHENMFWYRQDPGLGLRLIYFSYDVKMKEKGDIPEGYSVSREKKERFSLILESASTNQTSMYLCASSSPRSGGWTDTQYFGPGTRLTVL.

This clonotype showed up just a few times. Here the CDR3 reads CASSLTDYGYTF. DNA of the CDR3: TGTGCCAGCAGTTTGACAGACTATGGCTACACCTTC. The V call is TRBV6-5, the J call TRBJ1-2, with D perhaps matching TRBD1 (5 bases). The CDR3 has 12 residues. Germline-derived CDR1 and CDR2 are MNHEY and SVGAGI. Trimming removed 4 bases at V and 3 bases at J, with 6 bases between.

This chain connects TRBV20-1 to TRBJ2-3; D unclear. The CDR3 has 17 amino acids. Trimming stripped 0 bases from V and 0 bases from J, with 16 bases between. Germline lookup yields CDR1 DFQATT and CDR2 SNEGSKA (reference sequence). This chain's CDR3 is CSARDLVGGPSTDTQYF. The DNA for the CDR3 is TGCAGTGCTAGAGATCTGGTTGGCGGACCTAGCACAGATACGCAGTATTTT.

The chain is built from TRBV6-4 and TRBJ1-1, with D unclear. Germline loops: CDR1 MRHNA, CDR2 SNTAGT. V gave up 2 bases and J gave up 5 bases, with 9 bases separating them. This CDR3 is 13 amino acids long. The CDR3 spells CASSDDRRTEAFF. The CDR3 DNA is TGTGCCAGCAGTGACGATAGGAGGACTGAAGCTTTCTTT.

V is TRBV5-6 and J is TRBJ2-7; perhaps TRBD2 as D (6 bases). This CDR3 is built from 16 residues. V lost 4 bases to trimming and J lost 0 bases, with 17 bases between them. Germline V gene sequence: CDR1 SGHDT, CDR2 YYEEEE. The CDR3 is CASSRVGGKSSYEQYF. The CDR3 nucleotides are TGTGCCAGCAGCCGCGTTGGCGGGAAGAGCTCCTACGAGCAGTACTTC.

V is TRBV20-1 and J is TRBJ1-1; D not certain. There are 13 residues in the CDR3. Germline V gives CDR1 DFQATT, CDR2 SNEGSKA (reference sequence). Trimming removed 3 bases at V and 0 bases at J, with 8 bases between. The CDR3 region has the DNA TGCAGTGCTAGGGCCAGGTTGAACACTGAAGCTTTCTTT. This codes for CSARARLNTEAFF.

The rearrangement joins TRBV5-1 to TRBJ2-5; D is possibly TRBD1 or TRBD2 (7 bases each). The CDR3 extends over 16 amino acids. CDR1 and CDR2 from the germline V gene are SGHRS and YFSETQ. Trimming pared 4 bases from V and 2 bases from J, leaving 18 bases between. CDR3 nucleotides: TGCGCCAGCAGCCGTGTGACAGGGAGGGGTCAAGAGACCCAGTACTTC. Translated, it gives CASSRVTGRGQETQYF. The variable domain in full, with the rest retrieved from reference TRBV5-1 and TRBJ2-5, is KAGVTQTPRYLIKTRGQQVTLSCSPISGHRSVSWYQQTPGQGLQFLFEYFSETQRNKGNFPGRFSGRQFSNSRSEMNVSTLELGDSALYLCASSRVTGRGQETQYFGPGTRLLVL.

This chain joins TRBV7-2 and TRBJ1-1; D is perhaps TRBD1 (5 bases). The CDR3 has 14 amino acids. V lost 5 bases to trimming and J lost 4 bases, with 14 bases between them. Germline lookup yields CDR1 SGHTA and CDR2 FQGNSA. CDR3 amino acids: CASSQTGGRTEAFF. In nucleotides, the CDR3 is TGTGCCAGCAGCCAGACCGGGGGTCGCACTGAAGCTTTCTTT.

The CDR3 region is CASSLSNGNEQFF. CDR3 DNA: TGTGCCAGCAGCTTAAGCAATGGGAATGAGCAGTTCTTC. The gene calls are TRBV7-2 and TRBJ2-1, with D hard to call. Germline values: CDR1 SGHTA, CDR2 FQGNSA. The V and J ends lost 2 bases and 7 bases respectively, with 9 bases between them. This CDR3 is 13 amino acids long.

This clonotype was recorded a few times. The V and J genes are TRBV20-1 and TRBJ1-2, with unresolved D. Germline CDR1 and CDR2: DFQATT and SNEGSKA (reference sequence). CDR3 size: 14 residues. V was shortened by 4 bases and J by 3 bases, with 15 bases between the two germline ends. The CDR3 nucleotides are TGCAGTGCTACTTCGGACGGAGCAGACTATGGCTACACCTTC. Its protein is CSATSDGADYGYTF.

The genes are TRBV19 and TRBJ1-5, with 7 bases matching TRBD1. The CDR3 runs 16 residues. From germline, CDR1 is LNHDA and CDR2 SQIVND (reference sequence). V trimming: 4 bases; J trimming: 0 bases; junction bases outside the gene matches: 6. The CDR3 spells CASSRAGTVSNQPQHF. The CDR3 region has the DNA TGTGCCAGTAGTAGGGCCGGGACAGTTAGCAATCAGCCCCAGCATTTT. Together with reference TRBV19 and TRBJ1-5, the CDR3 gives the full variable domain: DGGITQSPKYLFRKEGQNVTLSCEQNLNHDAMYWYRQDPGQGLRLIYYSQIVNDFQKGDIAEGYSVSREKKESFPLTVTSAQKNPTAFYLCASSRAGTVSNQPQHFGDGTRLSIL.

This rearrangement joins TRBV2 to TRBJ2-1, with 14 bases aligning to TRBD2. The CDR3 covers 14 residues. The germline V gene has CDR1 SNHLY and CDR2 FYNNEI. V was clipped by 6 bases and J by 10 bases; unmatched bases: 5. CDR3 nucleotides: TGTGCCAGCAGCAAAGGGACTAGCGGGGGAGAGCAGTTCTTC. Translating gives CASSKGTSGGEQFF. The whole variable domain, filled in from reference TRBV2 and TRBJ2-1, reads EPEVTQTPSHQVTQMGQEVILRCVPISNHLYFYWYRQILGQKVEFLVSFYNNEISEKSEIFDDQFSVERPDGSNFTLKIRSTKLEDSAMYFCASSKGTSGGEQFFGPGTRLTVL.

V is TRBV20-1 and J is TRBJ2-2; tentative D call: TRBD2 (7 bases). The germline V and J ends were trimmed by 1 base and 2 bases, with 8 bases remaining between them. The V gene's germline CDR1 is DFQATT and CDR2 SNEGSKA (reference sequence). The CDR3 spans 14 residues. The CDR3 loop is CSARAGGNTGELFF. The CDR3 bases are TGCAGTGCTAGAGCGGGGGGCAACACCGGGGAGCTGTTTTTT.

V gene TRBV30 combines with J gene TRBJ2-5; no clear D gene. The CDR3 covers 10 residues. Germline CDR1 and CDR2: GTSNPN and SVGIG (reference sequence). The V end lost 0 bases, the J end lost 9 bases, and 5 bases lay between the germline ends. The CDR3 reads CAWSVGPQYF. As DNA, the CDR3 is TGTGCCTGGAGTGTTGGGCCCCAGTACTTC.

This chain connects TRBV6-1 to TRBJ1-1, with TRBD1 identical over 7 bases. The CDR3 spans 12 residues. V gave up 6 bases and J gave up 8 bases; unmatched junction bases: 6. The germline CDR1 and CDR2 sequences are MNHNS and SASEGT. The CDR3 loop reads CASRGDSVEAFF. The CDR3 coding sequence is TGTGCCAGCAGGGGGGACAGTGTCGAAGCTTTCTTT.

V usage is TRBV4-2 and J usage is TRBJ2-7; 12 bases map to TRBD2. Germline-derived CDR1 and CDR2 are LGHNA and YNFKEQ. After removal of 6 bases from V and 4 bases from J, the junction contained 13 bases not matched to a gene. The CDR3 consists of 17 residues. The CDR3 protein is CASSPGLLAGGKYEQYF. As DNA, the CDR3 is TGTGCCAGCAGTCCGGGGCTACTAGCGGGGGGTAAATACGAGCAGTACTTC.

This clonotype showed up just a few times. The chain is built from TRBV2 and TRBJ1-1, with 7 bases matching TRBD1. Germline trimming cut 4 bases from V and 4 bases from J; bases unmatched to any gene: 6. This CDR3 comprises 14 residues. Germline V gene data show CDR1 as SNHLY and CDR2 as FYNNEI. The CDR3 nucleotides are TGTGCCAGCAGTGGACAGGGAGATATCACTGAAGCTTTCTTT. The encoded protein is CASSGQGDITEAFF. The whole variable domain, remainder taken from reference TRBV2 and TRBJ1-1, is EPEVTQTPSHQVTQMGQEVILRCVPISNHLYFYWYRQILGQKVEFLVSFYNNEISEKSEIFDDQFSVERPDGSNFTLKIRSTKLEDSAMYFCASSGQGDITEAFFGQGTRLTVV.

The chain couples TRBV19 to TRBJ1-2; TRBD1 matches 8 bases. Germline CDR1 reads LNHDA; CDR2 reads SQIVND (reference sequence). The CDR3 runs to 16 residues. Trimming cost V 7 bases and J 6 bases; bases outside gene matches: 16. This chain's CDR3 is CASIMWTGKNSHGYTF. In DNA, the CDR3 is TGTGCCAGTATAATGTGGACAGGGAAGAATTCACATGGCTACACCTTC.

V gene TRBV2 combines with J gene TRBJ1-1, with a possible D match to TRBD1 (5 bases). V was cut by 6 bases and J by 3 bases, with 20 bases left in between. Looked up from germline, CDR1 is SNHLY and CDR2 is FYNNEI. The CDR3 has 16 amino acids. Written as DNA, the CDR3 is TGTGCCAGCAGCGTTGACGGTGGGGCTAGCTACACTGAAGCTTTCTTT. Protein: CASSVDGGASYTEAFF.

V is TRBV21-1 and J is TRBJ1-1. TRBV21-1 is classified as a pseudogene. There are 19 residues in the CDR3. CDR3 DNA: TGTGCCAGCAGCAAAAAGGGGAGACAGTTAGGCCCTGTGAACACTGAAGCTTTCTTT. Translating it yields CASSKKGRQLGPVNTEAFF.

The chain is built from TRBV6-1 and TRBJ1-1; D is unresolved. The CDR3 loop spans 16 amino acids. Looked up from germline, CDR1 is MNHNS and CDR2 is SASEGT. The V end lost 7 bases, the J end lost 0 bases, and 18 bases lay between the germline ends. CDR3 in amino acids: CASTLRSGKVNTEAFF. The CDR3 DNA reads TGTGCCAGCACCCTCCGATCCGGGAAAGTGAACACTGAAGCTTTCTTT.